A single T cell receptor beta chain is shown here with its context. What it binds is not known. Unmatched junction bases numbered 8, after V lost 2 bases and J lost 6 bases. The CDR3 totals 16 residues. Germline V gene sequence: CDR1 SGHVS, CDR2 FNYEAQ. The PCR used 60 Vbeta and 13 Jbeta primers. Original processing methods: Unique TCR beta chains numbered roughly 84 million in a later analysis, with roughly 11 million shared. Clones were read by immunoSEQ multiplex PCR, and TCRdb kept only the in-frame ones, dropping some. The D gene and trimming were derived from the DNA, and the V and J assignments and clone size from that table. The data contain nearly 200,000 clones, about 79% of them singletons. The data originate from a study of cytomegalovirus exposure and HLA in healthy donors. Study-wide context: An analysis done earlier identified roughly 120 million unique TCR beta sequences from approximately 200 million T cells.

The study, taken as a whole, reports: In a later analysis, about 17,000 TCR beta sequences were associated with HLA alleles at 0.05 false discovery rate.

Sequenced input: PBMCs. The TCR was taken from a boy between 2 and 10 years old in good health and CMV-seronegative. This sequence joins TRBV7-6 and TRBJ1-2, with 11 nucleotides matching TRBD1. CDR3 residues: CASSLTSGTGGHGYTF. The DNA for the CDR3 is TGTGCCAGCAGCTTAACCTCCGGGACAGGGGGACATGGCTACACCTTC.